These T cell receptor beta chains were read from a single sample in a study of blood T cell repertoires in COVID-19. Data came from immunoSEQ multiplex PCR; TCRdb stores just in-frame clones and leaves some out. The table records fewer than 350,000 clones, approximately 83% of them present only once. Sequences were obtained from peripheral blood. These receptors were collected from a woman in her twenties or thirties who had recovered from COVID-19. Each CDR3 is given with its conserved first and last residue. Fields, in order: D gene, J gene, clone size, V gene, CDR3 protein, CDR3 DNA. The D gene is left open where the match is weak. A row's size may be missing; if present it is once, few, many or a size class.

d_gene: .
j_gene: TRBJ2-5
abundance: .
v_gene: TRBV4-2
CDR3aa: CASSQDSLASDSYFQETQYF
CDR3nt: TGTGCCAGCAGCCAAGATTCACTAGCTTCAGACAGCTATTTCCAAGAGACCCAGTACTTC

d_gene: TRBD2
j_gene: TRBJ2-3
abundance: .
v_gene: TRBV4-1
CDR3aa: CASSQGGLAGGPASTDTQYF
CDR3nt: TGCGCCAGCAGCCAAGGGGGACTAGCGGGAGGACCTGCTAGCACAGATACGCAGTATTTT

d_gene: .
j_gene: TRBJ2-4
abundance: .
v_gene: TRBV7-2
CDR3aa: CASSLVPGVTNIQYF
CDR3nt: TGTGCCAGCAGCTTAGTCCCAGGGGTTACTAACATTCAGTACTTC

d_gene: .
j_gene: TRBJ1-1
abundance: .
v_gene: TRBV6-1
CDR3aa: CASSEREAFF
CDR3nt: TGTGCCAGCAGTGAGCGTGAAGCTTTCTTT

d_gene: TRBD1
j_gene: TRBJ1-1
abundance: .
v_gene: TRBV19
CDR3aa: CASSIEDRGDTEAFF
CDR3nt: TGTGCCAGTAGTATAGAGGACAGGGGTGACACTGAAGCTTTCTTT

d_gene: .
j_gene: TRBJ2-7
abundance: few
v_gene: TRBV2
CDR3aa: CASSLEPISYEQYF
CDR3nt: TGTGCCAGCAGTCTAGAGCCCATCTCCTACGAGCAGTACTTC

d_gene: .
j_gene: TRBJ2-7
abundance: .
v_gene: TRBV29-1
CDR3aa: CSVEDPREQYF
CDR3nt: TGCAGCGTTGAAGATCCCCGGGAGCAGTACTTC

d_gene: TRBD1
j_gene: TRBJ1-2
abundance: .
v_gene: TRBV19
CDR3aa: CASSRIPLRTGSYGYTF
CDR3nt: TGTGCCAGTAGTAGGATCCCGCTGCGGACAGGGTCCTATGGCTACACCTTC

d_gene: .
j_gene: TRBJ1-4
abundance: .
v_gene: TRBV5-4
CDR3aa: CASSLIGGPEMIF
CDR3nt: TGTGCCAGCAGCTTGATCGGGGGACCAGAGATGATTTTT

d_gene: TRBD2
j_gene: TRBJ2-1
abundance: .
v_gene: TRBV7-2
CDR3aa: CASSFGVRSGVVNEQFF
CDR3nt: TGTGCCAGCAGCTTCGGGGTCCGTAGCGGGGTTGTGAATGAGCAGTTCTTC

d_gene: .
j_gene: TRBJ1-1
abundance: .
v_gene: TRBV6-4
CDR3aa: CASSETGDFAEAFF
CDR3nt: TGTGCCAGCAGTGAAACGGGGGATTTCGCTGAAGCTTTCTTT

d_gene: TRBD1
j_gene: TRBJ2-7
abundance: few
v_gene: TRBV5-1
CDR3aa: CASSPGDRGYEQYF
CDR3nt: TGCGCCAGCAGCCCCGGGGACAGGGGCTACGAGCAGTACTTC

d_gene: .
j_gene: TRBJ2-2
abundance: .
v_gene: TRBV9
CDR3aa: CASSPQTSSAGELFF
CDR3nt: TGTGCCAGCAGCCCCCAGACTAGTTCGGCCGGGGAGCTGTTTTTT

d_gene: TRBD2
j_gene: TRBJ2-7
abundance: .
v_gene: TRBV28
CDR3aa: CASSLGGDTAYEQYF
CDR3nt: TGTGCCAGCAGTTTGGGGGGGGATACAGCGTACGAGCAGTACTTC

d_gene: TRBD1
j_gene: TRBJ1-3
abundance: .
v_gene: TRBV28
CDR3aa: CASSLLGTGGRNTIYF
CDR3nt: TGTGCCAGCAGTTTATTAGGGACAGGGGGAAGAAACACCATATATTTT

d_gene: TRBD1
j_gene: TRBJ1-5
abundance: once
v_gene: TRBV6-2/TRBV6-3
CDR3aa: CASSYKGGRNQPQHF
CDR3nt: TGTGCCAGCAGTTACAAAGGGGGCCGCAATCAGCCCCAGCATTTT

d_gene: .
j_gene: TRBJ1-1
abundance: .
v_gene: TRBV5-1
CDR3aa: CASSSQTGNTEAFF
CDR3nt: TGCGCCAGCAGCTCCCAGACGGGGAACACTGAAGCTTTCTTT

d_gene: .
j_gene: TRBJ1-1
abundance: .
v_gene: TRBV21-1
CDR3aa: CASSPPKNTEAFF
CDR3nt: TGTGCCAGCAGCCCCCCTAAGAACACTGAAGCTTTCTTT

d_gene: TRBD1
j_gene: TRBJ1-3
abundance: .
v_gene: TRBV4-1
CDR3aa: CASSQDIGGWRNTIYF
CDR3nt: TGCGCCAGCAGCCAAGACATAGGGGGCTGGAGAAACACCATATATTTT

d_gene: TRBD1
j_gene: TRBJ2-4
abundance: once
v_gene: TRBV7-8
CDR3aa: CASSLDRTGLQYF
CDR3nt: TGTGCCAGCAGCTTAGATCGGACAGGGCTTCAGTACTTC

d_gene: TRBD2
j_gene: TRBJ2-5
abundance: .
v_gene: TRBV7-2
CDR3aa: CASSLGLGGGQETQYF
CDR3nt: TGTGCCAGCAGCTTGGGGCTCGGCGGGGGCCAAGAGACCCAGTACTTC

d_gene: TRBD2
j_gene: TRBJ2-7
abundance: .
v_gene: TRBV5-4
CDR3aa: CASSPQIAGSPYEQYF
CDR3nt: TGTGCCAGCAGCCCCCAGATAGCGGGATCCCCCTACGAGCAGTACTTC

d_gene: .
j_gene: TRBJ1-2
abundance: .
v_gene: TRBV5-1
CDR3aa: CASRTEIDYGYTF
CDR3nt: TGCGCCAGCAGGACGGAGATTGACTATGGCTACACCTTC

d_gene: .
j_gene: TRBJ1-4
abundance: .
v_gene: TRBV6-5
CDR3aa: CASSYSRGNEKLFF
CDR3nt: TGTGCCAGCAGTTATTCGCGGGGTAATGAAAAACTGTTTTTT

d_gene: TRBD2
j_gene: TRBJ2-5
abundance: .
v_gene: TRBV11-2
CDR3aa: CASSPGTWLAGVQETQYF
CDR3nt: TGTGCCAGCAGCCCCGGGACTTGGCTAGCGGGGGTGCAAGAGACCCAGTACTTC

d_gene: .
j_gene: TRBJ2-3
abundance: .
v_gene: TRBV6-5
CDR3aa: CASQVSPSGAQYF
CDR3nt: TGTGCCAGCCAAGTTTCCCCATCAGGGGCGCAGTATTTT

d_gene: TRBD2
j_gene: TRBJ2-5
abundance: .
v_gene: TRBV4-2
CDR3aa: CASSRGSGGPNQETQYF
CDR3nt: TGTGCCAGCAGCCGGGGGAGCGGGGGGCCGAACCAAGAGACCCAGTACTTC

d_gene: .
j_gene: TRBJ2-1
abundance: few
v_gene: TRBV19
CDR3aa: CASSHQAAEQFF
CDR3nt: TGTGCCAGTAGCCATCAGGCAGCTGAGCAGTTCTTC

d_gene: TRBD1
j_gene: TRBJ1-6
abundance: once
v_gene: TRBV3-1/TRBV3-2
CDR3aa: CASSQETGASPLHF
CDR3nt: TGTGCCAGCAGCCAAGAAACAGGGGCATCACCCCTCCACTTT